The rows below give T cell receptor beta chains drawn from one sample of a study of PD-1 blockade in classical Hodgkin lymphoma. Sequencing used immunoSEQ multiplex PCR; TCRdb keeps in-frame clones, though not all of them. This table holds about 64,000 clones, about 90% found once. Sequencing was performed on peripheral blood mononuclear cells (PBMCs), taken before the fourth cycle of nivolumab. The receptor source for this set is a human donor with classical Hodgkin lymphoma. CDR3s include the opening cysteine and the closing phenylalanine or tryptophan. D genes are given only for firm matches. Clone size appears in some rows only: once, few, many, or a class for an expanded clone.

>13|-|-|TRBV30|TRBJ2-5
TGTGCCTGGACTCAACAGGGTTTGGAGACCCAGTACTTC
CAWTQQGLETQYF
>15|TRBD1|-|TRBV7-9|TRBJ1-2
TGTGCCAGCAGCTTTGTGGACAGGGGTATCGATGGCTACACCTTC
CASSFVDRGIDGYTF
>13|TRBD1|-|TRBV28|TRBJ1-2
TGTGCCAGCAGTGTCCTGACAGGGGATGGCTACACCTTC
CASSVLTGDGYTF
>19|TRBD2|-|TRBV4-1|TRBJ2-1
TGCGCCAGCAGCCACCGACTAGCGGGGGGTAAAATGGTTGACAATGAGCAGTTCTTC
CASSHRLAGGKMVDNEQFF
>14|TRBD2|-|TRBV4-2|TRBJ2-4
TGTGCCAGCAGCCACTCTAGCGGTGGGAACATTCAGTACTTC
CASSHSSGGNIQYF
>17|TRBD1|-|TRBV5-1|TRBJ1-2
TGCGCCAGCAGCTTGTATAGGGGACAGAGGGTCGGTCATGGCTACACCTTC
CASSLYRGQRVGHGYTF
>18|TRBD2|-|TRBV4-2|TRBJ2-2
TGTGCCAGCAGCCCCCTTGCGGGGGGGGGCCCTAACACCGGGGAGCTGTTTTTT
CASSPLAGGGPNTGELFF
>16|TRBD2|-|TRBV4-1|TRBJ2-3
TGCGCCAGCAGGTACACCCTAGCGGGTGGGCCAGATACGCAGTATTTT
CASRYTLAGGPDTQYF
>14|TRBD1|-|TRBV30|TRBJ2-7
TGTGCCTGGGCTGGGGGGACAGGAAACTACGAGCAGTACTTC
CAWAGGTGNYEQYF
>14|TRBD1|-|TRBV6-5|TRBJ2-1
TGTGCCAGCAGTTTCAGGGGGACCTACAATGAGCAGTTCTTC
CASSFRGTYNEQFF
>14|-|once|TRBV5-1|TRBJ1-1
TGCGCCAGCAGCTTGGGCAGCTCGGGGACTGAAGCTTTCTTT
CASSLGSSGTEAFF
>17|TRBD1|-|TRBV18|TRBJ1-1
TGTGCCAGCTCACCACCAAGGACAGGGTACGGGAAGACTGAAGCTTTCTTT
CASSPPRTGYGKTEAFF
>14|TRBD1|-|TRBV6-5|TRBJ1-2
TGTGCCAGCAGTTATCGCGGGACAGGGGAGGACTACACCTTC
CASSYRGTGEDYTF
>15|TRBD2|-|TRBV11-2|TRBJ2-3
TGTGCCAGCAGCCCGGGCGCGGGGGGCACAGATACGCAGTATTTT
CASSPGAGGTDTQYF
>15|-|-|TRBV4-1|TRBJ1-1
TGCGCCAGCAGCCAAGATTGGACTTTCTACACTGAAGCTTTCTTT
CASSQDWTFYTEAFF
>13|-|-|TRBV10-2|TRBJ2-7
TGCGCCAGCAGTGGGACAGTTGCGACCGAGCAGTACTTC
CASSGTVATEQYF
>17|-|-|TRBV23-1|TRBJ1-1
TGCGCCAGCAGTCAATGCAGGGGAAAAATAATGAACACTGAAGCTTTCTTT
CASSQCRGKIMNTEAFF
>14|-|-|TRBV29-1|TRBJ2-1
TGCAGCGTTACAGGTGAAAGCTCCTACAATGAGCAGTTCTTC
CSVTGESSYNEQFF
>19|-|-|TRBV7-2|TRBJ2-3
TGTGCCAGCAGCTTGGCAGCAGTGGGTGGTACTAAGAGCACAGATACGCAGTATTTT
CASSLAAVGGTKSTDTQYF
>15|-|-|TRBV5-1|TRBJ1-2
TGTGCCAGCAGCCCTGGGCTAGGCCAGATCAGCGGCTACACCTTC
CASSPGLGQISGYTF
>15|TRBD2|-|TRBV5-6|TRBJ2-5
TGTGCCAGCAGCAACCGGGGGGATACCCAAGAGACCCAGTACTTC
CASSNRGDTQETQYF
>13|-|-|TRBV5-8|TRBJ1-3
TGTGCCAGCCCTCGGACCACACGAAACACCATATATTTT
CASPRTTRNTIYF
>15|TRBD1|-|TRBV7-9|TRBJ1-2
TGTGCCAGCAGCTTCGGACAGGGTCCAATCAATGGCTACACCTTC
CASSFGQGPINGYTF
>13|-|few|TRBV5-4|TRBJ1-2
TGTGCCAGCAGCTTGGAGACAGGCTATGGCTACACCTTC
CASSLETGYGYTF
>14|-|-|TRBV7-2|TRBJ2-7
TGTGCCAGCAGCCGGCAGGGCCCTACCTACGAGCAGTACTTC
CASSRQGPTYEQYF
>15|-|once|TRBV19|TRBJ1-2
TGTGCCAGTAGTACCCCAGACAGGAGTAGAGATGGCTACACCTTC
CASSTPDRSRDGYTF
>17|-|-|TRBV7-9|TRBJ2-7
TGTGCCAGCAGCTTCACTTGGGCCCCTCGGCCTCCCTACGAGCAGTACTTC
CASSFTWAPRPPYEQYF
>13|-|few|TRBV30|TRBJ1-5
TGTGCCTGGAACAGGGAGGGAGATCAGCCCCAGCATTTT
CAWNREGDQPQHF
>19|-|-|TRBV2|TRBJ2-5
TGTGCCAGCAGTGCTGCCTTGATGGGGCCTATTCAGGAGGGAGAGACCCAGTACTTC
CASSAALMGPIQEGETQYF
>20|-|-|TRBV21-1|TRBJ2-7
TGTGCCAGCAGCAAAGACCCCATTCTGACAGGGTGGAAGACAGGCTACGAGCAGTACTTC
CASSKDPILTGWKTGYEQYF
>14|-|-|TRBV19|TRBJ1-1
TGTGCCAGTAGTGCCTCCTCCGGATTCACTGAAGCTTTCTTT
CASSASSGFTEAFF
>16|-|-|TRBV7-6|TRBJ2-5
TGTGCCAGCAGCTTAGGTACCAGGGTAGTAGTTTTACCCCAGTACTTC
CASSLGTRVVVLPQYF
>15|TRBD1|once|TRBV6-1|TRBJ2-1
TGTGCCAGCAGCAACAGGGGCCTCTCCTACAATGAGCAGTTCTTC
CASSNRGLSYNEQFF
>16|TRBD1|-|TRBV9|TRBJ1-2
TGTGCCAGCAGCGTAAGAGGCGGGCAGGGGGCGAATGGCTACACCTTC
CASSVRGGQGANGYTF
>14|-|-|TRBV6-1|TRBJ2-7
TGTGCCAGCAGTGAACGGGTACAGTCCTACGAGCAGTACTTC
CASSERVQSYEQYF
>12|-|-|TRBV19|TRBJ1-3
TGTGCCAGTAGTATGAACGGAAACACCATATATTTT
CASSMNGNTIYF
>15|-|-|TRBV5-1|TRBJ1-5
TGCGCCAGCAGCATCTCAGGGAAACCCAATCAGCCCCAGCATTTT
CASSISGKPNQPQHF
>14|TRBD1|once|TRBV30|TRBJ1-2
TGTGCCTGGAGTGCCGGGACAGGGGTGGATGGCTACACCTTC
CAWSAGTGVDGYTF
>14|-|few|TRBV18|TRBJ1-1
TGTGCCAGCTCACCCGGCGGGGTGAACACTGAAGCTTTCTTT
CASSPGGVNTEAFF
>16|TRBD1|-|TRBV28|TRBJ2-7
TGTGCCAGCAGAAGACCGGGACAGATCATCGACTACGAGCAGTACTTC
CASRRPGQIIDYEQYF
>15|TRBD1|-|TRBV5-1|TRBJ2-5
TGCGCCAGCAGCTTGGACAGGGGAACCTGGGAGACCCAGTACTTC
CASSLDRGTWETQYF
>13|-|-|TRBV18|TRBJ1-6
TGTGCCAGCTCACCAGTTGTAAGTTCACCCCTCCACTTT
CASSPVVSSPLHF
>14|-|once|TRBV7-9|TRBJ2-7
TGTGCCAGCAGCCGTCCGGGGGCGGGGTACGAGCAGTACTTC
CASSRPGAGYEQYF
>13|-|few|TRBV6-6|TRBJ1-5
TGTGCCAGCCAGTCGGGGGGCCCGCAGCCCCAGCATTTT
CASQSGGPQPQHF
>16|TRBD1|-|TRBV11-2|TRBJ2-2
TGTGCCAGCAGCTTAATAAGGGGGCGCGGGACCGGGGAGCTGTTTTTT
CASSLIRGRGTGELFF
>14|-|-|TRBV28|TRBJ2-3
TGTGCCAGCAAAGGGGACTGGGGCACAGATACGCAGTATTTT
CASKGDWGTDTQYF
>11|-|-|TRBV6-5|TRBJ1-1
TGTGCCAGCATTCTTAACAGGGTAGCTTTCTTT
CASILNRVAFF
>15|-|-|TRBV9|TRBJ1-2
TGTGCCAGCAGCGCGAGGGGTGGATTCGACTATGGCTACACCTTC
CASSARGGFDYGYTF
>13|-|-|TRBV27|TRBJ1-1
TGTGCCAGCAGTTTATCGGTGAACACTGAAGCTTTCTTT
CASSLSVNTEAFF
>14|-|-|TRBV19|TRBJ1-6
TGTGCCAGTAGTAGGGAAGGCGGTAATTCACCCCTCCACTTT
CASSREGGNSPLHF